This T cell receptor beta chain came from a study of cytomegalovirus exposure and HLA in healthy donors. The PCR made use of 60 Vbeta and 13 Jbeta primers. Repertoires were generated with immunoSEQ multiplex PCR, while TCRdb's copy carries only in-frame clones and drops some. The sample contains roughly 170,000 clones, roughly 78% of which appear only once. The study, taken as a whole, reports: Analyzed later, most CMV-associated TCR beta chains appeared HLA-restricted. In a later analysis, at a false discovery rate of 0.05, roughly 16,000 TCR beta sequences matched HLA alleles. An Asian-associated ancestry cluster reportedly showed fewer N-insertions than the approximately 700-donor mean in a later analysis. There were some public TCRs occurring in many donors, but most TCR sequences were rare.

For this clone: Its antigen is undetermined.

Germline CDR1 WNHNN, CDR2 SYGVQD (reference sequence). This CDR3 spans 18 amino acids. V lost 6 bases, J lost 0 bases, and 11 bases stayed unmatched. Sequencing input: PBMCs. This TCR was sampled from a woman in her 50s in good health and CMV-seropositive. The J gene is TRBJ1-5, the V gene TRBV10-1; 10 bases map to TRBD1. This CDR3 is CASSLDRGRPNSNQPQHF. CDR3 nucleotide sequence: TGCGCCAGCAGCCTAGACAGGGGGCGCCCGAATAGCAATCAGCCCCAGCATTTT.